One sample yielded the 3 T cell receptor beta chains listed below, sequenced in a study of shared clonotypes between healthy human individuals. Naive CD8 cells were CD45RO-negative, positively selected for CCR7, excluding terminally differentiated effector memory CD45RA+ cells. TCRdb's table, derived via immunoSEQ multiplex PCR, lists solely in-frame clones and lacks some. This table has millions of clones, approximately 95% appearing once. Sample: naive CD8+ T cells sorted from blood. The receptors derive from a young man in good health.

The chain joins TRBV4-2 to TRBJ2-5, with 7 bases that match TRBD2. V lost 0 bases and J lost 1; bases outside the gene matches: 5. Germline assignment: CDR1 LGHNA and CDR2 YNFKEQ. This CDR3 comprises 16 residues. Here the CDR3 reads CASSQEAGRTQETQYF. The CDR3 nucleotides are TGTGCCAGCAGCCAAGAAGCGGGGCGGACCCAAGAGACCCAGTACTTC.

In the case of this clone: This sample also contains other DNA sequences that code for the same CDR3. The rearrangement joins TRBV30 to TRBJ2-2; D call uncertain. The CDR3 runs 11 residues. Germline CDR1 reads GTSNPN; CDR2 reads SVGIG (reference sequence). V gave up 3 bases and J gave up 3 bases, with 2 bases separating them. This chain's CDR3 is CAWRDTGELFF. The CDR3 nucleotides are TGTGCCTGGAGGGACACCGGGGAGCTGTTTTTT.

The chain links TRBV9 to TRBJ2-1; TRBD1 matches at 8 bases. This CDR3 spans 14 amino acids. CDR1 is SGDLS and CDR2 is YYNGEE in the germline V gene. The junction had 11 bases not matched to a gene; V was cut back by 2 bases and J by 13 bases. The CDR3 loop reads CASSVTGVGMGQFF. The CDR3 DNA reads as TGTGCCAGCAGCGTGACAGGGGTCGGGATGGGACAGTTCTTC.